This T cell receptor beta chain originates from a study of blood T cell repertoires in COVID-19 (dated by TCRdb to the early 2020s). A note on the overall study: Samples covering the acute and convalescent phases of COVID-19 were provided by collaborators in the United States, Italy and Spain. Samples came from the ongoing ImmuneRACE study (first 160 participants) plus 1,254 subjects from 6 global collaborators. A de-identified subject ID, COVID-19 status, age in years and sex were almost always included in the sample metadata. The repertoires were released in a freely available public database meant as a resource for research on the immune response to SARS-CoV-2. The dataset comprised deeply sampled blood TCRbeta repertoires from subjects exposed to, actively infected with, or recovered from COVID-19. The prospective study material was composed of cDNA or gDNA derived from T cells, B-cell-depleted T cells, or PBMCs. Where available, HLA class I and class II types were obtained from metadata supplied by the sample provider rather than from assay-based typing. Paper-wide results and their limitations: How much clinical and demographic metadata was included differed by source and by participant, and the metadata was provided uncurated.

TCRbeta CDR3 regions were amplified from genomic DNA using the immunoSEQ Assay, a bias-controlled multiplex PCR. The paper's data handling went like this. Within the assay, amplification of reference gene primers was used to estimate how many nucleated cells each sample contained. To quantify the absolute abundance of each unique TCRbeta CDR3 rearrangement, sequence reads were collapsed and filtered. For each sample, productive Simpson clonality was calculated as the square root of Simpson's diversity index across productive rearrangements. What TCRdb holds here is the immuneACCESS table cut down to in-frame rearrangements. Part of the clones is not present; checked against another copy, under half of the missing clones reflect an unresolved V gene, and the others are unexplained. V and J calls and clone size are as listed in that table; D and trimming were resolved from the DNA. A total of 200,000 to 250,000 clones appear in this sample, about 91% of them only once. Roughly 6.8% of the sample comes from the top ten.

From cysteine to phenylalanine, the CDR3 is 16 amino acids long. The DNA shown is the 48-base CDR3, in frame from base 1. For this chain, trimming is 5 bases at the V end and 0 bases at the J end, and the number of junction bases without a gene match is 5. The CDR1 and CDR2 encoded by the germline V gene are LGHNA and YSLEER. Points on this clone: What antigen it recognizes has not been identified. No per-base quality is available; no much larger clone lies one base away.

One collaborating source in Seattle enrolled patients while the patients were actively infected and followed the patients over time throughout the course of disease. Each collaborating institution followed its own protocols to collect whole blood in K2EDTA tubes. For TCRbeta analysis, collaborators shipped samples as frozen whole blood, isolated PBMCs, or DNA extracted from either of those sample types. The source of this sequence is a woman aged 25 to 39 with COVID-19, enrolled during active disease. Rearrangement joined TRBV4-3 to TRBJ2-2; TRBD1 lines up with 8 middle nucleotides. The sequenced sample was peripheral blood. The nucleotide sequence reads as follows: TGCGCCAGCAGCTTAGACAGGGGTCCGAACACCGGGGAGCTGTTTTTT. Translated, this is CASSLDRGPNTGELFF.